This entry lists 21 T cell receptor beta chains sequenced from one sample in a study of blood T cell dynamics during melanoma immunotherapy. Data came from immunoSEQ multiplex PCR; TCRdb stores just in-frame clones and leaves some out. This sample has roughly 23,000 clones, with around 92% found just once. Documented time point: pre-treatment baseline. The sample in question was blood, obtained from a patient treated with checkpoint blockade. The receptors shown here come from a human donor with melanoma.

This chain links TRBV6-6 with TRBJ1-5, with TRBD1 matching over 7 bases. This CDR3 comprises 15 residues. Germline lookup yields CDR1 MNHNY and CDR2 SVGAGI (reference sequence). Trimming took 6 bases from V and 0 from J; bases not matched to a gene: 5. The DNA for the CDR3 is TGTGCCAGCAGCCGGGACAGATTTAGCAATCAGCCCCAGCATTTT. This codes for CASSRDRFSNQPQHF.

The rearrangement uses TRBV28 and TRBJ2-3; 8 nucleotides line up with TRBD1. Germline CDR1 reads MDHEN; CDR2 reads SYDVKM. V gave up 4 bases and J gave up 3 bases; unmatched junction bases: 9. The CDR3 is 16 amino acids. CDR3 amino acids: CASSSNRGFVTDTQYF. In nucleotides, the CDR3 is TGTGCCAGCAGTTCAAACAGGGGGTTTGTGACAGATACGCAGTATTTT.

This chain uses TRBV6-6 with TRBJ2-3; 8 bases agree with TRBD1. In germline, CDR1 is MNHNY, CDR2 SVGAGI (reference sequence). The CDR3 is made up of 15 amino acids. Trimming took 5 bases from V and 4 from J; bases not matched to a gene: 8. The CDR3 loop reads CASSPEGQVSDTQYF. The CDR3 nucleotides read TGTGCCAGCAGTCCCGAGGGACAGGTCTCAGATACGCAGTATTTT.

V usage is TRBV27 and J usage is TRBJ1-2; TRBD1 aligns across 9 bases. Germline V gives CDR1 MNHEY, CDR2 SMNVEV (reference sequence). The CDR3 consists of 16 residues. V was pared by 6 bases and J by 6 bases, with 14 bases of the junction left unmatched. The CDR3 sequence: CASRTLGQGGTDGYTF. The CDR3 DNA reads TGTGCCAGCAGAACCCTGGGACAGGGAGGTACGGATGGCTACACCTTC.

This clone came up once. V is TRBV5-1 and J is TRBJ1-1; the match to TRBD1 covers 8 bases. The J segment lost 7 bases and the V segment lost 3 bases, leaving 8 bases of the junction unmatched. CDR3 length: 14 residues. Germline CDR1 is SGHRS and CDR2 is YFSETQ. CDR3 protein: CASSSGQVGNEAFF. The CDR3 DNA follows: TGCGCCAGCAGCTCGGGACAGGTCGGTAATGAAGCTTTCTTT.

The table lists this clone with a count of one. The rearrangement links TRBV9 to TRBJ2-7, with 9 bases aligning to TRBD1. This CDR3 spans 14 amino acids. The junction had 4 bases not matched to a gene; V was cut back by 4 bases and J by 2 bases. Germline-derived CDR1 and CDR2 are SGDLS and YYNGEE. Written as DNA, the CDR3 is TGTGCCAGCAGCCCTGGGGACAGGGCCTACGAGCAGTACTTC. It is translated as CASSPGDRAYEQYF.

This clone was counted a single time. This chain joins TRBV2 and TRBJ2-7; possible D gene TRBD1, 6 bases. Germline V gene data show CDR1 as SNHLY and CDR2 as FYNNEI. With 2 bases removed from V and 6 bases from J, the gap between germline ends came to 17 bases. The length of the CDR3 is 15 residues. CDR3 DNA: TGTGCCAGCAGTGAACTTTGGGGGCCCCAGGGCGAGCAGTACTTC. Encoded protein: CASSELWGPQGEQYF.

This chain uses TRBV28 with TRBJ1-5; perhaps TRBD1 as D (6 bases). Trimming shortened V by 4 bases and J by 0 bases, and 10 bases separated the two germline ends. The CDR3 is made up of 15 amino acids. Germline loops: CDR1 MDHEN, CDR2 SYDVKM. The CDR3 region is CASSSGQHSNQPQHF. CDR3 in DNA: TGTGCCAGCAGTTCTGGACAGCATAGCAATCAGCCCCAGCATTTT. Full variable domain (remainder filled in from reference TRBV28 and TRBJ1-5): DVKVTQSSRYLVKRTGEKVFLECVQDMDHENMFWYRQDPGLGLRLIYFSYDVKMKEKGDIPEGYSVSREKKERFSLILESASTNQTSMYLCASSSGQHSNQPQHFGDGTRLSIL.

The count of this clone is one. This sequence joins TRBV5-6 and TRBJ1-5; D remains ambiguous. This CDR3 has 14 residues. V lost 1 base to trimming and J lost 3 bases, with 8 bases between them. Germline CDR1 and CDR2: SGHDT and YYEEEE. DNA of the CDR3: TGTGCCAGCAGCTTGCTGGGGAACAATCAGCCCCAGCATTTT. It encodes CASSLLGNNQPQHF.

The chain recombines TRBV19 with TRBJ1-2, with D possibly matching TRBD1 (5 bases). Trimming stripped 6 bases from V and 8 bases from J, with 19 bases between. The CDR3 has 14 amino acids. The germline V gene has CDR1 LNHDA and CDR2 SQIVND (reference sequence). DNA of the CDR3: TGTGCCAGTAGACACGGGGCAGACCCGACAGGCTACACCTTC. Translation: CASRHGADPTGYTF.

The sample holds a few counts of this clone. This chain uses TRBV7-6 with TRBJ1-1, with D possibly TRBD1 on 6 matching bases. This CDR3 has 14 residues. Looked up from germline, CDR1 is SGHVS and CDR2 is FNYEAQ. The germline V and J ends were trimmed by 5 bases and 4 bases, with 14 bases remaining between them. The CDR3 here is CASSPARGATEAFF. CDR3 sequence (DNA): TGTGCCAGCAGCCCCGCGCGGGGGGCCACTGAAGCTTTCTTT.

The chain joins TRBV7-9 to TRBJ2-2; D may be TRBD1 (6 bases). The CDR3 spans 16 residues. Germline V lookup: CDR1 SEHNR, CDR2 FQNEAQ (reference sequence). Trimming shortened V by 3 bases and J by 0 bases, and 11 bases separated the two germline ends. CDR3 sequence: CASSFNRVTNTGELFF. The DNA of the CDR3 is TGTGCCAGCAGCTTCAACAGGGTTACGAACACCGGGGAGCTGTTTTTT.

CDR3 sequence (DNA): TGTGCCAGCAGCCCCCGGGACAGGGCCGATCAGCCCCAGCATTTT. It translates to CASSPRDRADQPQHF. The chain combines TRBV7-8 with TRBJ1-5; the match to TRBD1 covers 9 bases. CDR3 size: 15 residues. The germline gives CDR1 SGHVS, CDR2 FQNEAQ. J gave up 5 bases and V 5 bases, and 7 bases lay outside the gene matches.

The gene calls are TRBV21-1 and TRBJ2-7; TRBD1, the table's D call, was not compared with the DNA. TRBV21-1 is shown as a pseudogene. CDR3 length: 13 amino acids. In DNA, the CDR3 is TGTGCCAGCGGACAGGGTTCAGGAAACGAGCAGTACTTC. Its protein product is CASGQGSGNEQYF.

The chain couples TRBV30 to TRBJ1-1; 7 bases map to TRBD1. The CDR3 loop spans 14 amino acids. The junction had 17 bases not matched to a gene; V was cut back by 6 bases and J by 10 bases. Germline CDR1 and CDR2: GTSNPN and SVGIG (reference sequence). The CDR3 DNA sequence: TGTGCCTGTCCCGAACAGGGGTCTCTTCCTAGAGCTTTCTTT. As protein: CACPEQGSLPRAFF.

The rearrangement joins TRBV11-3 to TRBJ2-2; 7 bases align to TRBD1. This CDR3 comprises 14 residues. Germline CDR1 is SGHNT and CDR2 is YENEEA. With V trimmed by 5 bases and J by 5 bases, 5 bases remained unmatched. The CDR3 loop reads CASSRLQGTGELFF. DNA of the CDR3: TGTGCCAGCAGCCGATTACAGGGGACCGGGGAGCTGTTTTTT.

The chain couples TRBV4-1 to TRBJ2-4; possibly TRBD1 or TRBD2 for D (5 bases each). Trimming took off 1 base at V and 1 base at J, with 17 bases between the two ends. The V gene's germline CDR1 is MGHRA and CDR2 YSYEKL. The CDR3 is 18 amino acids. CDR3 protein: CASSQGRMRGDAKNIQYF. The CDR3 DNA follows: TGCGCCAGCAGCCAAGGGAGAATGAGGGGCGACGCCAAAAACATTCAGTACTTC.

CDR3 sequence reads: CATSTRATGVGYEQYF. The CDR3 DNA follows: TGTGCCACCAGCACGAGAGCTACAGGGGTTGGCTACGAGCAGTACTTC. The chain couples TRBV15 to TRBJ2-7, with 7 bases matching TRBD1. CDR1 and CDR2 from the germline V gene are LNHNV and YYDKDF (reference sequence). The CDR3 totals 16 residues. V gave up 4 bases and J gave up 3 bases; unmatched junction bases: 12.

The CDR3 loop reads CAWSVNRVRGYTF. For the CDR3, the DNA is TGTGCCTGGAGTGTCAACAGGGTGAGGGGCTACACCTTC. The V call is TRBV30, the J call TRBJ1-2; TRBD1 might be the D (6 bases). With 0 bases removed from V and 8 bases from J, the gap between germline ends came to 13 bases. Germline V CDR1 and CDR2: GTSNPN, SVGIG (reference sequence). The length of the CDR3 is 13 residues.

The chain employs TRBV15 and TRBJ1-5, with D unclear. The V gene's germline CDR1 is LNHNV and CDR2 YYDKDF (reference sequence). CDR3 size: 12 residues. The V end lost 0 bases, the J end lost 7 bases, and 4 bases lay between the germline ends. The CDR3 DNA is TGTGCCACCAGCAGAGATGCGCAGCCCCAGCATTTT. Protein product: CATSRDAQPQHF.

V gene TRBV30 combines with J gene TRBJ2-7; D perhaps matches TRBD1 (5 bases). The CDR3 is made up of 13 amino acids. CDR1 is GTSNPN and CDR2 is SVGIG in the germline V gene (reference sequence). V was trimmed by 8 bases and J by 3 bases, leaving 17 bases between them. The CDR3 DNA is TGTGCCGGCCGGCAGGGAAGTTTCTACGAGCAGTACTTC. Translation gives CAGRQGSFYEQYF.